The clone carrying this TCR beta chain came up a few times. The antigen remains unidentified. Germline V CDR1 and CDR2: MNHEY, SVGAGI. The CDR3 totals 14 residues. The trim removed 8 bases at V and 5 bases at J, leaving 10 bases unmatched. The data derive from a study of T cells after yellow fever vaccination. Study-wide results and caveats: Clones that expanded after primary vaccination mostly reappeared after the booster (96% CD4, about 89% CD8).

In TCRdb, the 5' RACE reads were re-called with MiXCR into one record per CDR3 protein. The table records under 500,000 distinct CDR3 sequences, 18% of them present only once. V is TRBV6-5 and J is TRBJ1-2, with 8 bases identical to TRBD1. The sequences come from PBMCs, collected before the yellow fever booster vaccination. The source is a man aged 18 to 30 who received the YFV17D yellow fever vaccine. CDR3 sequence (DNA): TGTGCCAGCGGAACGACAGGGGAAAATTATGGCTACACCTTC. Translated: CASGTTGENYGYTF.